The entry that follows covers one T cell receptor beta chain sequence. It was CD45RO-negative cells, positively selected for CCR7, that made up naive CD8 cells, with terminally differentiated effector memory CD45RA+ cells excluded. Trimming pared 10 bases from V and 4 bases from J, leaving 15 bases between. The CDR3 contains 13 residues. In germline, CDR1 is WSHSY, CDR2 SAAADI. The protocol was immunoSEQ multiplex PCR, while the TCRdb copy is restricted to in-frame clones and leaves out a portion. The top ten hold under 0.3% of the sample, which has roughly 770,000 clones, about 97% seen once. The sample originates from a study of shared clonotypes between healthy human individuals.

The gene calls are TRBV10-2 and TRBJ2-3; the D gene is possibly TRBD2 (6 bases). The sequence came from a man aged 25 to 40 in good health. Input material: naive CD8+ T cells sorted from blood. The CDR3 sequence is CATTGDGADTQYF. The CDR3, as DNA: TGCGCCACCACGGGAGACGGGGCAGATACGCAGTATTTT.